Sequencing of this T cell receptor beta chain was carried out in a study of T cells in Graves' hyperthyroidism and ophthalmopathy. Study-level findings and limits: Through a model of 13 V-J features, ophthalmopathy was separated from stable hyperthyroidism. In the blood, most expanded thyroid clonotypes above 0.001 appeared as well.

Uncontrolled infection, other autoimmune disease, pregnancy or lactation led to exclusion. Source material for PBMCs was 9 to 10 ml fresh peripheral blood. There were TCR beta CDR3 regions amplified from RNA transcripts. The TCR CDR3 was amplified in a first-round RT-PCR using the HTBI primer set. TCRdb itself ran the multiplex PCR reads through MiXCR, one entry per CDR3 protein. The data show approximately 700,000 distinct CDR3 sequences, roughly 17% seen once. This clonotype has ten or more counts. Its target is not known. Germline CDR1 and CDR2: KGHDR and SFDVKD. This CDR3 comprises 15 residues. V was trimmed by 0 bases and J by 6 bases, leaving 12 bases between them.

Material for sequencing was blood. The J gene is TRBJ2-3, the V gene TRBV24-1, with D uncertain. The sequence derives from a man aged 18 to 35 with Graves' hyperthyroidism. CDR3 protein: CATSDLEFKADTQYF. DNA for the CDR3: TGTGCCACCAGTGATTTGGAGTTCAAGGCTGATACGCAGTATTTT.